These 16 T cell receptor beta chains were sequenced from one sample in a study of identical twins. TCRdb analysed the 5' RACE reads with MiXCR anew, one entry per CDR3 protein. The data contain around 500,000 distinct CDR3 sequences, 12% to 15% of them singletons. Separately, the same data were catalogued under a study of yellow fever vaccine responses in identical twins.

Sequenced sample: CD4+ T cells sorted from blood. The receptors stem from a woman between 18 and 30 years old in good health.

V and J are TRBV5-1 and TRBJ2-3; 8 bases agree with TRBD1. Trimming removed 4 bases from V and 0 bases from J; junction bases left unmatched: 4. This CDR3 spans 15 amino acids. Germline V gene sequence: CDR1 SGHRS, CDR2 YFSETQ. As DNA, the CDR3 is TGCGCCAGCAGCCCTCAGGGGGCGAGCACAGATACGCAGTATTTT. As protein: CASSPQGASTDTQYF. Using reference TRBV5-1 and TRBJ2-3 for the parts outside the CDR3, the full variable domain is KAGVTQTPRYLIKTRGQQVTLSCSPISGHRSVSWYQQTPGQGLQFLFEYFSETQRNKGNFPGRFSGRQFSNSRSEMNVSTLELGDSALYLCASSPQGASTDTQYFGPGTRLTVL.

In this sample, this clonotype turned up a few times. The V and J genes are TRBV20-1 and TRBJ2-3; a weak D match, TRBD2 (5 bases). CDR1 is DFQATT and CDR2 is SNEGSKA in the germline V gene (reference sequence). V lost 5 bases and J lost 2, with 11 bases in between. This CDR3 is 13 amino acids long. The CDR3 sequence is CSAGRDPTDTQYF. CDR3 nucleotides: TGCAGTGCTGGACGGGATCCCACAGATACGCAGTATTTT.

This clonotype turned up a few times. The rearrangement links TRBV6-2 or TRBV6-3 to TRBJ2-3; D possibly corresponds to TRBD1 (5 bases). The CDR3 contains 15 residues. V was clipped by 6 bases and J by 6 bases, with 19 bases between them. The germline V gene encodes CDR1 MNHEY and CDR2 SVGEGT. In DNA form, the CDR3 reads TGTGCCAGCAGGATCCTGGGTAACCCAGGGGATACGCAGTATTTT. Encoded protein: CASRILGNPGDTQYF.

This rearrangement joins TRBV10-3 to TRBJ2-7; D unresolved. V lost 4 bases and J lost 1, with 8 bases in between. This CDR3 comprises 13 residues. Per germline, CDR1 ENHRY and CDR2 SYGVKD. The CDR3 sequence: CAISGTESYEQYF. Written as DNA, the CDR3 is TGTGCCATCAGTGGTACAGAATCCTACGAGCAGTACTTC.

The chain uses TRBV9 and TRBJ2-7; 13 nucleotides line up with TRBD2. After removal of 6 bases from V and 6 bases from J, the junction contained 6 bases not matched to a gene. The CDR3 consists of 14 residues. CDR1 is SGDLS and CDR2 is YYNGEE in the germline V gene. CDR3: CASTRTSGGGEQYF. CDR3 DNA sequence: TGTGCCAGCACCAGGACTAGCGGGGGCGGCGAGCAGTACTTC.

This clonotype showed up many times. The rearrangement links TRBV28 to TRBJ1-3; TRBD1 matches 8 bases. J gave up 2 bases and V 7 bases, and 4 bases lay outside the gene matches. Germline V gives CDR1 MDHEN, CDR2 SYDVKM. CDR3 size: 14 residues. Written as DNA, the CDR3 is TGTGCCAGCACCCGGACAGGGACTGGAAACACCATATATTTT. This translates into CASTRTGTGNTIYF.

The V gene is TRBV3-1, the J gene TRBJ2-1; the D is unclear. The V and J ends lost 5 bases and 3 bases respectively, with 14 bases between them. The V gene's germline CDR1 is LGHDT and CDR2 YNNKEL (reference sequence). CDR3 length: 15 residues. CDR3 nucleotides: TGTGCCAGCAGCTTCACAGATGGGATCTACAATGAGCAGTTCTTC. Translation: CASSFTDGIYNEQFF.

Only a few counts were recorded for this clonotype. The rearrangement links TRBV18 to TRBJ2-1, with D unresolved. The CDR3 covers 15 residues. The germline V and J ends were trimmed by 3 bases and 2 bases, with 11 bases remaining between them. CDR1 is KGHSH and CDR2 is LQKENI in the germline V gene. CDR3 bases: TGTGCCAGCTCACCGTCGGTGTCGGCCTACAATGAGCAGTTCTTC. Its protein product is CASSPSVSAYNEQFF.

The gene calls are TRBV7-9 and TRBJ2-1, with a tentative D call TRBD2 (5 bases). Germline V lookup: CDR1 SEHNR, CDR2 FQNEAQ (reference sequence). The CDR3 is 12 residues long. V lost 1 base to trimming and J lost 10 bases, with 8 bases between them. CDR3 sequence: CASSLGWREQFF. CDR3 nucleotide sequence: TGTGCCAGCAGCTTAGGCTGGAGGGAGCAGTTCTTC.

This clonotype was seen ten or more times. The genes are TRBV5-1 and TRBJ1-5; TRBD1 matches at 9 bases. Germline V CDR1 and CDR2: SGHRS, YFSETQ. Trimming removed 3 bases from V and 7 bases from J; junction bases left unmatched: 2. This CDR3 is built from 13 residues. The CDR3 sequence: CASSSGQGQPQHF. CDR3 coding DNA: TGCGCCAGCAGCTCCGGACAGGGGCAGCCCCAGCATTTT. Based on the CDR3 plus reference TRBV5-1 and TRBJ1-5, the full variable domain is KAGVTQTPRYLIKTRGQQVTLSCSPISGHRSVSWYQQTPGQGLQFLFEYFSETQRNKGNFPGRFSGRQFSNSRSEMNVSTLELGDSALYLCASSSGQGQPQHFGDGTRLSIL.

This CDR3 reads CSTLGGNTGELFF. CDR3 nucleotides: TGCAGCACTCTCGGTGGAAACACCGGGGAGCTGTTTTTT. J is TRBJ2-2 and V is TRBV29-1; D is uncertain. Trimming pared 8 bases from V and 2 bases from J, leaving 12 bases between. This CDR3 contains 13 residues. Germline CDR1 and CDR2: SQVTM and ANQGSEA.

Here the CDR3 DNA reads TGCAGTGCGCCGAACCGGGGGCGGACTGAAGCTTTCTTT. Translated, it gives CSAPNRGRTEAFF. The chain has TRBV20-1 and TRBJ1-1, with TRBD1 as a possible D gene (6 bases). CDR3 size: 13 residues. V dropped 6 bases and J dropped 5 bases, with 16 bases sitting between them. Germline V gene data show CDR1 as DFQATT and CDR2 as SNEGSKA (reference sequence).

This clonotype has more than one count but fewer than ten. The rearrangement joins TRBV12-3 or TRBV12-4 to TRBJ1-5; the D is unclear. The CDR3 totals 14 residues. The germline V and J ends were trimmed by 10 bases and 0 bases, with 13 bases remaining between them. CDR3: CATARSDSNQPQHF. The CDR3 DNA is TGTGCCACCGCCCGGTCCGATAGCAATCAGCCCCAGCATTTT.

The V call is TRBV12-3 or TRBV12-4, the J call TRBJ2-5; TRBD2 might be the D (5 bases). V lost 0 bases to trimming and J lost 6 bases, with 11 bases between them. CDR3 size: 14 residues. The chain's CDR3 is CASSLALAPQTQYF. In DNA form, the CDR3 reads TGTGCCAGCAGTTTAGCGTTAGCGCCCCAGACCCAGTACTTC.

This clonotype has more than one count but fewer than ten. The chain uses TRBV10-3 and TRBJ2-3; 11 bases align to TRBD2. Germline V lookup: CDR1 ENHRY, CDR2 SYGVKD. The CDR3 sequence is 16 residues long. V shed 0 bases, J shed 4 bases, and the junction held 3 bases outside the gene matches. The CDR3 coding sequence is TGTGCCATCAGTGAGTCGACTAGCGGGGTAGCAGATACGCAGTATTTT. It specifies CAISESTSGVADTQYF.

In its sample, this clonotype was seen a few times. The rearrangement uses TRBV12-3 or TRBV12-4 and TRBJ1-1; 7 bases are shared with TRBD1. The CDR3 length is 14 residues. V was pared by 0 bases and J by 10 bases, with 8 bases of the junction left unmatched. The CDR3 loop reads CASSLAQGRGTAFF. The CDR3 coding sequence is TGTGCCAGCAGTTTAGCGCAGGGCAGGGGGACAGCTTTCTTT.